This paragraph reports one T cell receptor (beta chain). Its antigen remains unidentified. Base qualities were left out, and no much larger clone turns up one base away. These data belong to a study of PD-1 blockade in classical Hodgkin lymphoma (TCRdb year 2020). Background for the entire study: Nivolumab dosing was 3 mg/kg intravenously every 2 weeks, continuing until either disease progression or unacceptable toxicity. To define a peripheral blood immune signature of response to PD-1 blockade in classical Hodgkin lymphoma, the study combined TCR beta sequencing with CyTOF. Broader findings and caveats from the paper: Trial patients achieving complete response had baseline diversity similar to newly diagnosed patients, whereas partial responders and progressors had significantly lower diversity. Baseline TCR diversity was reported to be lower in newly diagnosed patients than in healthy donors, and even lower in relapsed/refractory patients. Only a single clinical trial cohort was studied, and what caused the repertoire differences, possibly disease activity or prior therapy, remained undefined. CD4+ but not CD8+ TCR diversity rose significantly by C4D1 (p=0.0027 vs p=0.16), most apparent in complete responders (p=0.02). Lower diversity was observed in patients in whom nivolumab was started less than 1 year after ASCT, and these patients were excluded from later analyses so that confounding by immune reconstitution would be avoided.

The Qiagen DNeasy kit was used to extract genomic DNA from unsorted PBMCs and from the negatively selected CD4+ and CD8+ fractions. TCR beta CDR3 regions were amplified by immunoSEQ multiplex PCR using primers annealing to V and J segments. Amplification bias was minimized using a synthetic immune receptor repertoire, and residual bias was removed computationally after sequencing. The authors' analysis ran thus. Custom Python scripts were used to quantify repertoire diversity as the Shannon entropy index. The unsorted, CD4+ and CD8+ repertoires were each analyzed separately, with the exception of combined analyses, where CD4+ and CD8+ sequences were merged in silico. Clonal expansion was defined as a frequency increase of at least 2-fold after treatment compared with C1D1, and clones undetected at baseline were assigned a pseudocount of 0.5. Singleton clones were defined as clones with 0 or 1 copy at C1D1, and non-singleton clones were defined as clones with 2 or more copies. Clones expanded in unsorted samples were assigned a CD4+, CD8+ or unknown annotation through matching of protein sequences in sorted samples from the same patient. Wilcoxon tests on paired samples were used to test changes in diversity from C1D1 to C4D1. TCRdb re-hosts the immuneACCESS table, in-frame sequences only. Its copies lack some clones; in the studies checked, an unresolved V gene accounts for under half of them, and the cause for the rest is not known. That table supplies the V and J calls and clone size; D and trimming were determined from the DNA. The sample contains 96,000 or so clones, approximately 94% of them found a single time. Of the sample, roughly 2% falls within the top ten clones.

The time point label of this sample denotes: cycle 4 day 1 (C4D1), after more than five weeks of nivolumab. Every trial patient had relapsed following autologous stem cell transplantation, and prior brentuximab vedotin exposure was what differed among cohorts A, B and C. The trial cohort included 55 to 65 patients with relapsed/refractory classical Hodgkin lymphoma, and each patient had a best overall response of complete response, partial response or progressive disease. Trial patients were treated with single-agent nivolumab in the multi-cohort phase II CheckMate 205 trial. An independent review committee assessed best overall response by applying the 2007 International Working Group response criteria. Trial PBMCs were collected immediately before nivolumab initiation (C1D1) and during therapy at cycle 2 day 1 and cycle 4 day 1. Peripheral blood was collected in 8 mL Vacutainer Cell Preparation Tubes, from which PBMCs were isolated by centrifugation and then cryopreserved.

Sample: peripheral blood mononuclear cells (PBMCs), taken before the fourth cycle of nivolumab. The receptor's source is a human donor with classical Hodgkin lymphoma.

The CDR3 protein is CASSFDRGGLETQYF. The sequenced DNA is TGTGCCAGCAGTTTTGACAGGGGGGGTTTAGAGACCCAGTACTTC. This receptor chain uses TRBV6-1 and TRBJ2-5; TRBD1 agrees with 9 junctional bases. The CDR3 sequence holds 15 residues, the cysteine and phenylalanine included. Solely the CDR3 DNA is kept, with 45 bases framed from the first base. Here V drops 5 bases and J drops 4 bases, and the junction holds 8 bases not matched to any gene. CDR1 and CDR2, per the germline V gene, are MNHNS and SASEGT.